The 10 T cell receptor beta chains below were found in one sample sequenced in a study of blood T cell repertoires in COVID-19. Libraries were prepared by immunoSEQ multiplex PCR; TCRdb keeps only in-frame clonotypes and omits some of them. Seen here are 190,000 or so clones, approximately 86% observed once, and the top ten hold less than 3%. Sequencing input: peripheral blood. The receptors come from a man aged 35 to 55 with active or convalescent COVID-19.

The CDR3 DNA follows: TGTGCCAGCAGCCACGGGGACAATCAGCCCCAGCATTTT. Residues: CASSHGDNQPQHF. This chain connects TRBV3-1 (or the pseudogene TRBV3-2) to TRBJ1-5; no definite D call. Germline CDR1 LGHDT, CDR2 YNNKEL (reference sequence). CDR3 size: 13 residues. V lost 3 bases and J 3 bases, leaving 6 bases between the germline ends.

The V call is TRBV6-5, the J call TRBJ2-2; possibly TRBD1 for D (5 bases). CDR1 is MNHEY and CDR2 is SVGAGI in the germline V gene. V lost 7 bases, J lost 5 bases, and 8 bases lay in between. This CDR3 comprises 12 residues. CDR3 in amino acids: CASTPGTGELFF. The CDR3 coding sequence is TGTGCCAGCACCCCAGGGACCGGGGAGCTGTTTTTT.

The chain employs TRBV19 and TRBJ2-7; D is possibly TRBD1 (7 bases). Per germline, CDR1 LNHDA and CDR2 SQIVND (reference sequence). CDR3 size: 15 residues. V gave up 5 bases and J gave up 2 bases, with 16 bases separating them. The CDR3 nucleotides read TGTGCCAGTAGTGGGGGGACAGTGCAAACCTACGAGCAGTACTTC. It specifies CASSGGTVQTYEQYF.

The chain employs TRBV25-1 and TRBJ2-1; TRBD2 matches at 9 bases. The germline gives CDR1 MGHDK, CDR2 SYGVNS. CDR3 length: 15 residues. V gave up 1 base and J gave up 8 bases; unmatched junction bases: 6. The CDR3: CASSESASGVDEQFF. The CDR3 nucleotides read TGTGCCAGCAGTGAATCTGCTAGCGGGGTCGATGAGCAGTTCTTC.

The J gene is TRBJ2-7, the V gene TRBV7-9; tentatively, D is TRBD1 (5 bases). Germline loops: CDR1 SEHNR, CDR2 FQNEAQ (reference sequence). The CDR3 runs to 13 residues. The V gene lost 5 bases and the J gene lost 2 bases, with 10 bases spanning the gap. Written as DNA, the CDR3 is TGTGCCAGCAGCGGGGCAGGGACCTACGAGCAGTACTTC. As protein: CASSGAGTYEQYF.

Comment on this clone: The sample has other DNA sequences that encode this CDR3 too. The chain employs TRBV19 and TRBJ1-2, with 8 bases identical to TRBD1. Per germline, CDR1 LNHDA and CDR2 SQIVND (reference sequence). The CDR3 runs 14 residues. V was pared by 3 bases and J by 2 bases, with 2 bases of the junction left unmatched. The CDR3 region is CASSIGQGNYGYTF. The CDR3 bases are TGTGCCAGTAGTATTGGACAGGGAAACTATGGCTACACCTTC.

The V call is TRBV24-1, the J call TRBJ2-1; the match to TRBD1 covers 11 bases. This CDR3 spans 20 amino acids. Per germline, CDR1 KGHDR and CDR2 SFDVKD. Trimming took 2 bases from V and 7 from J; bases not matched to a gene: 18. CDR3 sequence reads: CATSDSLYSSGQGAVNEQFF. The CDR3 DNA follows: TGTGCCACCAGTGATTCCCTTTACTCATCCGGACAGGGGGCCGTTAATGAGCAGTTCTTC.

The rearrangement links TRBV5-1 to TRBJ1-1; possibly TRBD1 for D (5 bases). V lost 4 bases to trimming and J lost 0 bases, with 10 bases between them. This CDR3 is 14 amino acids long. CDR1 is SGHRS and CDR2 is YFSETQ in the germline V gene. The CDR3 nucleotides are TGCGCCAGCAGCGCGGACACTCTGAACACTGAAGCTTTCTTT. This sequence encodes CASSADTLNTEAFF. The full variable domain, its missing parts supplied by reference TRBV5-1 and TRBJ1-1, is KAGVTQTPRYLIKTRGQQVTLSCSPISGHRSVSWYQQTPGQGLQFLFEYFSETQRNKGNFPGRFSGRQFSNSRSEMNVSTLELGDSALYLCASSADTLNTEAFFGQGTRLTVV.

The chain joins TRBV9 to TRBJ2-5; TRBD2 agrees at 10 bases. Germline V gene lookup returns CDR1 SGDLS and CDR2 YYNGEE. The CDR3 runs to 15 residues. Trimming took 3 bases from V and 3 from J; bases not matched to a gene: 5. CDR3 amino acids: CASSDQAGGKETQYF. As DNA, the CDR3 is TGTGCCAGCAGCGACCAAGCGGGGGGGAAAGAGACCCAGTACTTC.

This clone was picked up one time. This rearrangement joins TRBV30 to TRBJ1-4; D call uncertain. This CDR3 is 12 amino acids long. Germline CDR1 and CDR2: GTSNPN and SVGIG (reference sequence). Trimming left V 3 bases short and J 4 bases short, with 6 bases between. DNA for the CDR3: TGTGCCTGGAGGGGCCTTAATGAAAAACTGTTTTTT. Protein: CAWRGLNEKLFF.